One and the same sample provided the 20 T cell receptor beta chains below, sequenced in a study of shared clonotypes between healthy human individuals. Some clones are missing from TCRdb's copy, which holds only in-frame ones; the method was immunoSEQ multiplex PCR. The sample carries over a million clones, around 78% recorded once. Specimen: memory CD4+ T cells from PBMCs. Subset given: CD45RA-negative fraction. Receptor source: a man aged 18 to 30 in good health. Some clones in this sample may be carry-over from other donors' samples.

The J gene is TRBJ2-1, the V gene TRBV7-3; D not resolved. Between the trimmed V and J ends, which lost 5 bases and 2 bases, there was a span of 10 bases. Germline V gene lookup returns CDR1 SGHTA and CDR2 FQGTGA. The CDR3 contains 14 residues. The CDR3 region has the DNA TGTGCCAGCAGCAGCACGGGCCCCTACAATGAGCAGTTCTTC. Protein: CASSSTGPYNEQFF.

This sequence joins TRBV19 and TRBJ1-3; TRBD1 is a possible D gene (5 bases). Trimming stripped 5 bases from V and 0 bases from J, with 11 bases between. There are 15 residues in the CDR3. The germline gives CDR1 LNHDA, CDR2 SQIVND (reference sequence). This CDR3 reads CASSRQGSSGNTIYF. DNA for the CDR3: TGTGCCAGTAGTCGGCAGGGCAGCTCTGGAAACACCATATATTTT.

The CDR3 is CASSPGGASHKTQYF. In DNA, the CDR3 is TGTGCCAGCAGTCCTGGGGGAGCGTCCCACAAGACCCAGTACTTC. The rearrangement joins TRBV27 to TRBJ2-5; D is tentatively TRBD1 or TRBD2 (5 bases each). Germline CDR1 MNHEY, CDR2 SMNVEV (reference sequence). The CDR3 is 15 amino acids. V gave up 5 bases and J gave up 6 bases, with 19 bases separating them.

CDR3 bases: TGTGCCAGCCGTCCCTCGGCCAAAAACATTCAGTACTTC. Protein: CASRPSAKNIQYF. The V call is TRBV28, the J call TRBJ2-4; D ambiguous. The germline CDR1 and CDR2 sequences are MDHEN and SYDVKM. This CDR3 region has 13 residues. Trimming took off 8 bases at V and 1 base at J, with 9 bases between the two ends.

This clone was recorded only once. The rearrangement joins TRBV28 to TRBJ2-5, with D tentatively TRBD2 (6 bases). The CDR3 sequence is 14 residues long. Germline lookup yields CDR1 MDHEN and CDR2 SYDVKM. Trimming shortened V by 6 bases and J by 2 bases, and 13 bases separated the two germline ends. For the CDR3, the DNA is TGTGCCAGCAGCTCCATGGGGGGACAAGAGACCCAGTACTTC. Translation: CASSSMGGQETQYF.

The V and J genes are TRBV11-3 and TRBJ2-5; TRBD2 might be the D (7 bases). Trimming cost V 5 bases and J 2 bases, with 12 bases left between them. The germline V gene encodes CDR1 SGHNT and CDR2 YENEEA. This CDR3 has 14 amino acids. This CDR3 is CASSEGGKQETQYF. CDR3 sequence (DNA): TGTGCCAGCAGCGAGGGGGGGAAACAAGAGACCCAGTACTTC.

V usage is TRBV6-1 and J usage is TRBJ1-1, with D hard to call. Germline V CDR1 and CDR2: MNHNS, SASEGT. This CDR3 spans 11 amino acids. Trimming took off 6 bases at V and 2 bases at J, with 4 bases between the two ends. The CDR3 nucleotides are TGTGCCAGCAGGTTTAACACTGAAGCTTTCTTT. It codes for CASRFNTEAFF.

V and J are TRBV5-4 and TRBJ2-7; 8 bases align to TRBD2. From germline, CDR1 is SGHNT and CDR2 YYREEE (reference sequence). This CDR3 spans 17 amino acids. Unmatched junction bases numbered 13, after V lost 2 bases and J lost 3 bases. CDR3 sequence: CASSFSTSGFRGYEQYF. The DNA of the CDR3 is TGTGCCAGCAGCTTCAGCACTAGCGGCTTCCGCGGCTACGAGCAGTACTTC.

The rearrangement joins TRBV9 to TRBJ1-4; D gene unclear. Germline CDR1 and CDR2: SGDLS and YYNGEE. The CDR3 runs 13 residues. The V and J ends lost 3 bases and 10 bases respectively, with 13 bases between them. CDR3 protein: CASSGSRAGKLFF. The CDR3 DNA reads TGTGCCAGCAGCGGGTCTAGGGCAGGAAAACTGTTTTTT.

The V gene is TRBV5-4, the J gene TRBJ2-3; 8 bases line up with TRBD1. V dropped 6 bases and J dropped 3; count of bases not matched to a gene: 6. Germline assignment: CDR1 SGHNT and CDR2 YYREEE (reference sequence). This CDR3 has 14 amino acids. The CDR3 reads CASTEGQVTDTQYF. CDR3 nucleotides: TGTGCCAGCACTGAGGGACAGGTAACAGATACGCAGTATTTT.

The CDR3 nucleotides read TGCGCCAGCAGCCTCCAACACGGTTGGCGAGAGACCCAGTACTTC. This encodes CASSLQHGWRETQYF. The chain has TRBV5-1 and TRBJ2-5; D is unclear. Germline lookup yields CDR1 SGHRS and CDR2 YFSETQ. The CDR3 covers 15 residues. Trimming cost V 4 bases and J 4 bases, with 17 bases left between them.

The V gene is TRBV15, the J gene TRBJ1-5; 10 nucleotides align to TRBD1. The CDR3 contains 16 residues. The junction had 6 bases not matched to a gene; V was cut back by 1 base and J by 6 bases. The germline CDR1 and CDR2 sequences are LNHNV and YYDKDF (reference sequence). CDR3 in DNA: TGTGCCACCAGCAGAGTCGACAGGGGGCTTAGTCAGCCCCAGCATTTT. This translates into CATSRVDRGLSQPQHF.

The chain links TRBV19 to TRBJ1-1, with D uncertain. Germline CDR1 and CDR2: LNHDA and SQIVND (reference sequence). The length of the CDR3 is 13 residues. The V and J ends lost 3 bases and 6 bases respectively, with 11 bases between them. Here the CDR3 reads CASSIEAWAEAFF. The CDR3 region has the DNA TGTGCCAGTAGTATCGAGGCCTGGGCTGAAGCTTTCTTT.

This sequence joins TRBV19 and TRBJ2-3; 10 positions agree with TRBD2. Germline CDR1 reads LNHDA; CDR2 reads SQIVND (reference sequence). The V segment lost 5 bases and the J segment 1 base; nucleotides outside the gene matches: 6. The CDR3 runs to 16 residues. The CDR3 nucleotides read TGTGCCAGTAGTCGGACAAGCGGGGGGGGCACAGATACGCAGTATTTT. Its translation is CASSRTSGGGTDTQYF.

The CDR3 sequence: CASSPEGQVVNQPQHF. CDR3 DNA: TGTGCCAGCAGCCCCGAGGGGCAGGTTGTCAATCAGCCCCAGCATTTT. The chain carries TRBV4-2 and TRBJ1-5, with D possibly being TRBD1 (5 bases). Trimming removed 4 bases from V and 3 bases from J, with 16 bases in between. CDR3 length: 16 amino acids. The germline V gene encodes CDR1 LGHNA and CDR2 YNFKEQ.

The gene calls are TRBV28 and TRBJ1-2, with D possibly TRBD1 on 5 matching bases. V was trimmed by 0 bases and J by 4 bases, leaving 18 bases between them. This CDR3 comprises 17 residues. The V gene's germline CDR1 is MDHEN and CDR2 SYDVKM. This CDR3 is CASSLWATDIKAYGYTF. Written as DNA, the CDR3 is TGTGCCAGCAGTTTATGGGCCACGGACATCAAAGCCTATGGCTACACCTTC.

V and J are TRBV7-2 and TRBJ1-4; D not certain. Trimming took off 2 bases at V and 5 bases at J, with 9 bases between the two ends. This CDR3 region has 14 residues. CDR1 and CDR2 (germline): SGHTA, FQGNSA. CDR3 in amino acids: CASSLSLRNEKLFF. DNA of the CDR3: TGTGCCAGCAGCTTAAGCCTCAGAAATGAAAAACTGTTTTTT.

This chain links TRBV11-2 with TRBJ1-1; 8 positions match TRBD1. From germline, CDR1 is SGHAT and CDR2 FQNNGV. The V gene end was trimmed by 5 bases and the J gene end by 4 bases; junction bases not matched to a gene: 15. The CDR3 has 17 residues. The CDR3 DNA follows: TGTGCCAGCAGCATTTTACGGACAGGGAAGGGGAGCACTGAAGCTTTCTTT. It specifies CASSILRTGKGSTEAFF.

This sequence joins TRBV5-1 and TRBJ1-1; the match to TRBD1 covers 8 bases. The germline V gene has CDR1 SGHRS and CDR2 YFSETQ. The V and J ends lost 4 bases and 6 bases, in that order; junction bases with no gene match: 5. The CDR3 consists of 13 residues. Written as DNA, the CDR3 is TGCGCCAGCAGCGTCGACAGGGGTGCTGAAGCTTTCTTT. Translated, it gives CASSVDRGAEAFF.

This chain links TRBV11-2 with TRBJ2-7; no clear D. The CDR3 sequence is 13 residues long. Germline CDR1 SGHAT, CDR2 FQNNGV. V lost 4 bases and J 5 bases, leaving 12 bases between the germline ends. This CDR3 reads CASSWMVGHEQYF. The CDR3 DNA is TGTGCCAGCAGCTGGATGGTAGGTCACGAGCAGTACTTC.